Following are 31 T cell receptor beta chains from one sample sequenced in a study of regulatory T cells in long-lasting Graves disease. Researchers made TCR beta libraries by using iRepertoire HTBI primers and running Arm-PCR on CDR3 regions. From the multiplex PCR reads, TCRdb called clonotypes with MiXCR, one entry per CDR3 protein. The sample lists about 470,000 distinct CDR3 sequences, under 15% seen once, with over 15% in the top ten. Time point given: newly diagnosed GD, antithyroid drugs for less than 3 months. PBMC-derived RNA was used for the TCR library. These data were also reused for a study on T cells in Graves' hyperthyroidism and ophthalmopathy.

The sequenced sample was peripheral blood mononuclear cells (PBMCs), obtained at new diagnosis, from a patient treated with antithyroid drugs. Receptor source: a woman aged 25 to 39 with Graves disease.

This clonotype was recorded once. Compared with germline, one end of the junction differs, possibly owing to a read error. This rearrangement joins TRBV3-1 to TRBJ2-1; 8 positions match TRBD1. The germline V gene has CDR1 LGHDT and CDR2 YNNKEL (reference sequence). The CDR3 is 13 residues long. CDR3 region: CASSQDQGAEQFF. CDR3 DNA: TGCGCCAGCAGCCAAGATCAGGGGGCTGAGCAGTTCTTC.

This clonotype has ten or more counts. The V call is TRBV12-3 or TRBV12-4, the J call TRBJ2-7; D is perhaps TRBD1 (5 bases). This CDR3 region has 14 residues. Between the trimmed V and J ends, which lost 5 bases and 2 bases, there was a span of 13 bases. The CDR3 DNA is TGTGCCAGCAGTGTCCAGGGCTCAACCTACGAGCAGTACTTC. Translation gives CASSVQGSTYEQYF.

The J gene is TRBJ2-1, the V gene TRBV6-2 or TRBV6-3; D is perhaps TRBD1 (6 bases). Per the germline V gene, CDR1 is MNHEY and CDR2 is SVGEGT. Trimming pared 7 bases from V and 2 bases from J, leaving 15 bases between. The length of the CDR3 is 15 residues. CDR3 loop: CASNKGENAYNEQFF. DNA for the CDR3: TGTGCCAGCAACAAGGGGGAAAACGCCTACAATGAGCAGTTCTTC.

V is TRBV7-9 and J is TRBJ2-3, with 15 bases matching TRBD2. The CDR3 loop spans 17 amino acids. V was clipped by 5 bases and J by 2 bases; unmatched bases: 5. In germline, CDR1 is SEHNR, CDR2 FQNEAQ (reference sequence). CDR3 DNA: TGTGCCAGCAGCAAGGGACTAGCGGGGGGAATCACAGATACGCAGTATTTT. Translated: CASSKGLAGGITDTQYF.

This clonotype was counted between two and nine times. Given a far larger clone just one base away, this is likely a sequencing read error. The V gene is TRBV7-2, the J gene TRBJ2-1; 8 nucleotides line up with TRBD2. J gave up 10 bases and V 6 bases, and 11 bases lay outside the gene matches. CDR3 length: 14 amino acids. Germline assignment: CDR1 SGHTA and CDR2 FQGNSA. The CDR3 loop reads CASRPSGGSYEQFF. DNA for the CDR3: TGTGCCAGCAGACCGTCGGGGGGGAGCTACGAGCAGTTCTTC.

This clonotype was detected ten times or more. This rearrangement joins TRBV15 to TRBJ2-1; 11 positions agree with TRBD2. The CDR3 extends over 16 amino acids. Germline-derived CDR1 and CDR2 are LNHNV and YYDKDF (reference sequence). With V trimmed by 5 bases and J by 9 bases, 12 bases remained unmatched. The CDR3 here is CATSVRSPGLAAEQFF. CDR3 bases: TGTGCCACCAGCGTCCGTTCACCGGGACTAGCGGCTGAGCAGTTCTTC.

In this sample, this clonotype turned up a few times. The rearrangement joins TRBV6-2 or TRBV6-3 to TRBJ2-7; 9 positions match TRBD2. The CDR3 contains 16 residues. CDR1 is MNHEY and CDR2 is SVGEGT in the germline V gene. J lost 4 bases, V lost 6 bases, and 13 bases had no gene match. The CDR3 nucleotides read TGTGCCAGCAGCCCCCCCCGTAGCGGGAGTCCTTACGAGCAGTACTTC. Residues: CASSPPRSGSPYEQYF.

This chain uses TRBV10-3 with TRBJ2-6, with D unclear. V was clipped by 8 bases and J by 1 base, with 9 bases between them. This CDR3 has 14 residues. Germline CDR1 is ENHRY and CDR2 is SYGVKD. CDR3: CAIGVMSGANVLTF. CDR3 DNA: TGTGCCATCGGGGTCATGTCTGGGGCCAACGTCCTGACTTTC.

This clonotype was seen at least ten times. The chain is built from TRBV11-2 and TRBJ1-2; maybe TRBD1 (5 bases). The germline CDR1 and CDR2 sequences are SGHAT and FQNNGV. The V and J ends lost 5 bases and 8 bases respectively, with 18 bases between them. CDR3 size: 14 residues. The CDR3 reads CASSPPNRRRGYTF. The CDR3 bases are TGTGCCAGCAGCCCACCTAACAGGCGCCGGGGCTACACCTTC.

The chain uses TRBV29-1 and TRBJ2-1; 9 nucleotides line up with TRBD2. This CDR3 contains 20 residues. Germline assignment: CDR1 SQVTM and CDR2 ANQGSEA. The ends lost 4 bases at V and 0 bases at J; junction bases unmatched: 19. The CDR3 nucleotides are TGCAGCGTTGTTAAGTTTCGGCCTAGCGGGGACCGAAGCTCCTACAATGAGCAGTTCTTC. It yields the protein CSVVKFRPSGDRSSYNEQFF.

This clonotype was detected many times. The chain joins TRBV24-1 to TRBJ2-7; TRBD1 aligns across 8 bases. With V trimmed by 10 bases and J by 2 bases, 6 bases remained unmatched. Germline CDR1 reads KGHDR; CDR2 reads SFDVKD. The CDR3 has 13 amino acids. The CDR3 region has the DNA TGTGCCACTAGCGAGACAGGGGCCTACGAGCAGTACTTC. Protein sequence: CATSETGAYEQYF.

The chain employs TRBV5-4 and TRBJ2-5; TRBD2 matches at 10 bases. This CDR3 is built from 16 residues. CDR1 and CDR2 from the germline V gene are SGHNT and YYREEE (reference sequence). V lost 3 bases to trimming and J lost 5 bases; unmatched junction nucleotides: 10. Here the CDR3 DNA reads TGTGCCAGCAGCTCGCTAGCGGGAGCGGCGGGGGAGACCCAGTACTTC. It specifies CASSSLAGAAGETQYF. Full variable domain (remainder filled in from reference TRBV5-4 and TRBJ2-5): ETGVTQSPTHLIKTRGQQVTLRCSSQSGHNTVSWYQQALGQGPQFIFQYYREEENGRGNFPPRFSGLQFPNYSSELNVNALELDDSALYLCASSSLAGAAGETQYFGPGTRLLVL.

The chain recombines TRBV5-5 with TRBJ1-2; 8 bases match TRBD1. The V gene end was trimmed by 4 bases and the J gene end by 4 bases; junction bases not matched to a gene: 9. Germline V lookup: CDR1 SGHKS, CDR2 YYEKEE (reference sequence). The CDR3 covers 15 residues. The CDR3 loop is CASSLLRTGIYGYTF. CDR3 nucleotides: TGTGCCAGCAGCCTCCTAAGGACAGGGATCTATGGCTACACCTTC. Full variable domain (remainder filled in from reference TRBV5-5 and TRBJ1-2): DAGVTQSPTHLIKTRGQQVTLRCSPISGHKSVSWYQQVLGQGPQFIFQYYEKEERGRGNFPDRFSARQFPNYSSELNVNALLLGDSALYLCASSLLRTGIYGYTFGSGTRLTVV.

V is TRBV13 and J is TRBJ2-2; D gene uncertain. The CDR3 has 17 residues. The V end lost 5 bases, the J end lost 2 bases, and 18 bases lay between the germline ends. Per the germline V gene, CDR1 is PRHDT and CDR2 is FYEKMQ (reference sequence). The CDR3 DNA reads TGTGCCAGCAGCCCGATTCGTGGTGACCCTAACACCGGGGAGCTGTTTTTT. Translating gives CASSPIRGDPNTGELFF.

This clonotype was detected ten times or more. J is TRBJ1-3 and V is TRBV11-3; TRBD1 might be the D (6 bases). Germline assignment: CDR1 SGHNT and CDR2 YENEEA. V lost 5 bases to trimming and J lost 3 bases, with 8 bases between them. The length of the CDR3 is 13 residues. CDR3 DNA: TGTGCCAGCAGCCCGACAGGTGGAAACACCATATATTTT. As protein: CASSPTGGNTIYF.

Note on this clonotype: A much larger clone differs by one base, so this may be a read error. The CDR3 does not close with the conserved phenylalanine or tryptophan, likely indicating a read error. The genes are TRBV30 and TRBJ1-1, with a possible D match to TRBD1 (5 bases). Trimming cost V 5 bases and J 1 base, with 17 bases left between them. Germline lookup yields CDR1 GTSNPN and CDR2 SVGIG (reference sequence). This CDR3 comprises 15 residues. DNA of the CDR3: TGTGCCTGGGGATCCGGTGGGCAGGGGAACACTGAAGCTTTCTCT. Translated, it gives CAWGSGGQGNTEAFS.

This clonotype was picked up many times. The genes are TRBV3-1 and TRBJ2-1; D is unclear. The CDR3 is 12 residues long. CDR1 is LGHDT, CDR2 YNNKEL, per germline (reference sequence). V was pared by 2 bases and J by 7 bases, with 6 bases between. The DNA for the CDR3 is TGTGCCAGCAGCCAAACACGGAATGAGCAGTTCTTC. Its translation is CASSQTRNEQFF.

This clonotype has ten or more counts. The rearrangement links TRBV7-6 to TRBJ2-1; D may be TRBD2 (5 bases). The CDR3 contains 15 residues. V lost 1 base and J 6 bases, leaving 13 bases between the germline ends. CDR1 and CDR2 (germline): SGHVS, FNYEAQ. This CDR3 is CASSLDGLALNEQFF. For the CDR3, the DNA is TGTGCCAGCAGCTTAGATGGTCTAGCCCTCAATGAGCAGTTCTTC. The entire variable domain, with the rest obtained from reference TRBV7-6 and TRBJ2-1, is as follows: GAGVSQSPRYKVTKRGQDVALRCDPISGHVSLYWYRQALGQGPEFLTYFNYEAQQDKSGLPNDRFSAERPEGSISTLTIQRTEQRDSAMYRCASSLDGLALNEQFFGPGTRLTVL.

The chain employs TRBV3-1 and TRBJ2-5; 14 bases agree with TRBD2. This CDR3 is built from 20 residues. The germline V gene encodes CDR1 LGHDT and CDR2 YNNKEL (reference sequence). Trimming cost V 4 bases and J 6 bases; bases outside gene matches: 19. CDR3 protein: CASSPPKGGLAGGRGKTQYF. The CDR3 coding sequence is TGTGCCAGCAGCCCTCCCAAGGGAGGACTAGCGGGAGGAAGAGGAAAGACCCAGTACTTC.

This clonotype was observed at least ten times. CDR3 coding DNA: TGCGCCAGCAGTGATGGGCTAGCGGGAGAGAGTGAAGGAACAGATACGCAGTATTTT. The encoded protein is CASSDGLAGESEGTDTQYF. This rearrangement joins TRBV10-1 to TRBJ2-3, with TRBD2 matching 10 bases. V was clipped by 3 bases and J by 3 bases; unmatched bases: 15. This CDR3 has 19 amino acids. Germline assignment: CDR1 WNHNN and CDR2 SYGVQD (reference sequence).

This clonotype was counted many times. The rearrangement joins TRBV7-2 to TRBJ2-7; D might be TRBD1 (5 bases). The germline gives CDR1 SGHTA, CDR2 FQGNSA. V dropped 4 bases and J dropped 3 bases, with 10 bases sitting between them. CDR3 length equals 13 residues. CDR3 amino acids: CASSSPDSYEQYF. The CDR3 nucleotides are TGTGCCAGCAGCTCCCCAGACAGCTACGAGCAGTACTTC. The full variable domain, in which reference TRBV7-2 and TRBJ2-7 provide the parts outside the CDR3, is GAGVSQSPSNKVTEKGKDVELRCDPISGHTALYWYRQSLGQGLEFLIYFQGNSAPDKSGLPSDRFSAERTGGSVSTLTIQRTQQEDSAVYLCASSSPDSYEQYFGPGTRLTVT.

This clonotype appeared many times. This chain connects TRBV28 to TRBJ2-2; 9 bases match TRBD1. This CDR3 region has 14 residues. Germline V CDR1 and CDR2: MDHEN, SYDVKM. V was pared by 5 bases and J by 7 bases, with 5 bases of the junction left unmatched. The DNA for the CDR3 is TGTGCCAGCAGTCCCGGGACAGGGATCGGGGAGCTGTTTTTT. Translating it yields CASSPGTGIGELFF.

This clonotype was observed many times. The chain joins TRBV2 to TRBJ2-7; D remains unclear. Deletions cut 6 bases from V and 2 bases from J, with 8 bases between. The CDR3 runs to 12 residues. CDR1 is SNHLY, CDR2 FYNNEI, per germline. The CDR3 loop is CASRDATYEQYF. The CDR3 DNA reads as TGTGCCAGCAGGGACGCGACCTACGAGCAGTACTTC.

This clonotype was seen many times. The rearrangement uses TRBV5-5 and TRBJ1-1; D remains ambiguous. Trimming took 0 bases from V and 7 from J, leaving 7 bases between them. Germline V gene data show CDR1 as SGHKS and CDR2 as YYEKEE (reference sequence). The CDR3 has 12 residues. The CDR3 DNA is TGTGCCAGCAGCTTGGCGGCGCGTGAAGCTTTCTTT. It yields the protein CASSLAAREAFF.

The gene calls are TRBV7-9 and TRBJ2-7; D tentatively reads TRBD1 or TRBD2 (5 bases each). The CDR3 is made up of 16 amino acids. CDR1 is SEHNR, CDR2 FQNEAQ, per germline (reference sequence). Trimming shortened V by 5 bases and J by 4 bases, and 21 bases separated the two germline ends. The CDR3 DNA sequence: TGTGCCAGCAGCCCCATGGGGACGGGGCCGGTATACGAGCAGTACTTC. As protein: CASSPMGTGPVYEQYF.

This clonotype was detected ten times or more. The J gene is TRBJ1-2, the V gene TRBV13; D gene uncertain. The germline V and J ends were trimmed by 4 bases and 1 base, with 10 bases remaining between them. The CDR3 has 14 residues. Germline V gene data show CDR1 as PRHDT and CDR2 as FYEKMQ (reference sequence). The CDR3 DNA follows: TGTGCCAGCAGCTCGAGAGCCGTTAACTATGGCTACACCTTC. Residues: CASSSRAVNYGYTF.

This clonotype was counted ten times or more. CDR3 DNA sequence: TGTGCTAGTGGAAGACTAGCGGGAGGCATAAATACGCAGTATTTT. Translating it yields CASGRLAGGINTQYF. The V and J genes are TRBV12-5 and TRBJ2-3, with TRBD2 matching 13 bases. Germline V lookup: CDR1 LGHNT, CDR2 FRNRAP. This CDR3 spans 15 amino acids. Trimming at V came to 6 bases and at J to 7 bases, leaving 7 bases not matched to a gene.

Points on this clonotype: One junction end does not reproduce the germline sequence, and a read error may be involved. V gene TRBV11-2 combines with J gene TRBJ1-2; no firm D call. Germline loops: CDR1 SGHAT, CDR2 FQNNGV. The CDR3 has 13 amino acids. CDR3 loop: CASSFPSNYSYTF. In nucleotides, the CDR3 is TGTGCCAGCAGCTTTCCCAGCAACTATAGCTACACCTTC.

The sample holds many counts of this clonotype. The rearrangement joins TRBV5-5 to TRBJ2-3, with D hard to call. The ends were cut back, 1 base at V and 6 bases at J, with 6 bases in the middle. The CDR3 runs 12 residues. Per germline, CDR1 SGHKS and CDR2 YYEKEE (reference sequence). The CDR3 DNA sequence: TGTGCCAGCAGCTTGAAGGTGGATACGCAGTATTTT. Its translation: CASSLKVDTQYF.

This clonotype was observed at least ten times. DNA of the CDR3: TGTGCCAGCAGTCCCGGGACTAGCAGTAACACAGATACGCAGTATTTT. Protein product: CASSPGTSSNTDTQYF. The J gene is TRBJ2-3, the V gene TRBV12-3 or TRBV12-4; 9 bases are a match to TRBD2. The J segment lost 2 bases and the V segment lost 5 bases, leaving 8 bases of the junction unmatched. This CDR3 contains 16 residues.

This clonotype was counted a few times. Sequence at one end of the junction differs from germline and may be a read error. The chain carries TRBV2 and TRBJ2-3; D may match TRBD1 or TRBD2 (5 bases each). Germline assignment: CDR1 SNHLY and CDR2 FYNNEI. CDR3 size: 13 residues. Here the CDR3 reads CASMGERIHTLYF. The CDR3 nucleotides are TGTGCCAGCATGGGGGAACGGATCCATACGCTGTATTTT.